These T cell receptor beta chains were read from a single sample in a study of CD4+ T cells in melanoma. Sequencing used immunoSEQ multiplex PCR; TCRdb keeps in-frame clones, though not all of them. This repertoire shows 13,000 or so clones, around 80% found once; its top ten account for approximately 16%. Sequenced material: cells from a culture (not recorded whether cultured in vitro). Receptor source: a human donor with melanoma. Each CDR3 is given with its conserved first and last residue. D genes are given only for firm matches. Clone sizes are given selectively: once, few, many, or a class where the clone is expanded.

>TRBV14|TRBJ1-4|TRBD1|14|-
CASSLQGAREKLFF
TGTGCCAGCAGTTTACAGGGGGCAAGGGAAAAACTGTTTTTT
>TRBV2|TRBJ1-2|-|12|-
CASSEDNYGYTF
TGTGCCAGCAGTGAAGACAACTATGGCTACACCTTC
>TRBV5-1|TRBJ1-1|-|15|-
CASSPVGGMNTEAFF
TGCGCCAGCAGCCCGGTGGGGGGAATGAACACTGAAGCTTTCTTT
>TRBV20-1|TRBJ2-3|-|11|-
CSAKYTDTQYF
TGCAGTGCTAAATACACAGATACGCAGTATTTT
>TRBV6-1|TRBJ1-5|TRBD1|14|-
CASNLDPGGQPQHF
TGTGCCAGCAACTTAGACCCAGGGGGCCAGCCCCAGCATTTT
>TRBV5-1|TRBJ2-3|-|14|-
CASSLAASTDTQYF
TGCGCCAGCAGCTTGGCAGCCTCCACAGATACGCAGTATTTT
>TRBV6-1|TRBJ2-5|-|13|-
CASSETSRQTQYF
TGTGCCAGCAGTGAAACTAGTCGTCAGACCCAGTACTTC
>TRBV14|TRBJ1-2|TRBD1|15|-
CASSQRQGANYGYTF
TGTGCCAGCAGCCAAAGGCAGGGGGCGAACTATGGCTACACCTTC
>TRBV18|TRBJ2-3|-|15|once
CASSPSGIATDTQYF
TGTGCCAGCTCACCCTCGGGGATAGCCACAGATACGCAGTATTTT
>TRBV5-1|TRBJ1-1|-|14|-
CASSLSGRDTEAFF
TGCGCCAGCAGCTTGTCAGGGCGGGATACTGAAGCTTTCTTT
>TRBV11-3|TRBJ2-7|-|14|few
CASSSFTRPYEQYF
TGTGCCAGCAGCTCGTTCACTAGGCCCTACGAGCAGTACTTC
>TRBV19|TRBJ1-1|TRBD1|17|-
CASSKQGTGAKNTEAFF
TGTGCCAGTAGTAAACAAGGGACAGGGGCTAAGAACACTGAAGCTTTCTTT
>TRBV2|TRBJ1-5|-|12|-
CASRTVGQPQHF
TGTGCCAGCAGAACCGTCGGTCAGCCCCAGCATTTT
>TRBV30|TRBJ1-2|-|13|-
CAWNRALSRGYTF
TGTGCCTGGAACAGGGCTCTCTCTCGCGGCTACACCTTC
>TRBV15|TRBJ2-2|TRBD1|16|-
CATSRPGQGRNGELFF
TGTGCCACCAGCAGGCCGGGACAGGGGAGGAACGGGGAGCTGTTTTTT
>TRBV5-5|TRBJ1-2|TRBD1|14|-
CASSLDRGLRGYTF
TGTGCCAGCAGCTTGGACAGGGGGCTGCGTGGCTACACCTTC
>TRBV30|TRBJ1-4|-|15|-
CAWDAQGAVGEKLFF
TGTGCCTGGGACGCCCAGGGTGCCGTTGGTGAAAAACTGTTTTTT
>TRBV5-1|TRBJ2-3|-|16|few
CASSLPGTTSTDTQYF
TGCGCCAGCAGCTTACCCGGGACAACTAGCACAGATACGCAGTATTTT
>TRBV9|TRBJ2-1|TRBD2|18|-
CASSRRLAGGPGFSEQFF
TGTGCCAGCAGCCGAAGACTAGCGGGGGGGCCTGGGTTCAGTGAGCAGTTCTTC
>TRBV11-2|TRBJ2-1|-|12|few
CASSLDFSPQFF
TGTGCCAGCAGCTTAGATTTTTCCCCTCAGTTCTTC
>TRBV10-3|TRBJ1-2|TRBD1|18|-
CAISEVRLGRDSYYGYTF
TGTGCCATCAGTGAGGTGAGGTTAGGGCGGGACAGTTACTATGGCTACACCTTC
>TRBV25-1|TRBJ1-4|-|15|-
CASRGQGGSSRKLFF
TGTGCCAGCAGGGGGCAGGGAGGGTCTTCAAGGAAACTGTTTTTT
>TRBV15|TRBJ2-7|-|14|once
CATSRGTTKSEQYF
TGTGCCACCAGCAGAGGGACCACAAAGAGCGAGCAGTACTTC
>TRBV6-1|TRBJ1-6|-|15|-
CASSLERSPDSPLHF
TGTGCCAGCAGTTTGGAGCGGAGCCCGGATTCACCCCTCCACTTT
>TRBV5-4|TRBJ1-3|-|14|-
CASSFTGSGNTIYF
TGTGCCAGCAGCTTTACAGGGTCTGGAAACACCATATATTTT
>TRBV27|TRBJ1-6|-|12|-
CASSQTRSPLHF
TGTGCCAGCAGCCAGACACGTTCACCCCTCCACTTT
>TRBV9|TRBJ1-2|-|14|-
CASSVFTASYGYTF
TGTGCCAGCAGCGTATTCACAGCCAGCTATGGCTACACCTTC
>TRBV19|TRBJ1-2|TRBD1|15|-
CASSISGTGNYGYTF
TGTGCCAGTAGTATCTCCGGGACAGGGAACTATGGCTACACCTTC
>TRBV5-6|TRBJ1-5|TRBD1|15|once
CASSATGGLGQPQHF
TGTGCCAGCAGCGCCACAGGGGGTTTGGGTCAGCCCCAGCATTTT
>TRBV18|TRBJ1-1|-|13|-
CASFPTRNTEAFF
TGTGCCAGCTTCCCGACCCGGAACACTGAAGCTTTCTTT
>TRBV6-5|TRBJ1-1|-|13|-
CASRFTRTTEAFF
TGTGCCAGCAGGTTTACGAGGACCACTGAAGCTTTCTTT
>TRBV6-6|TRBJ2-3|-|14|-
CALSRGSKADTQYF
TGTGCCCTATCAAGAGGGAGTAAAGCAGATACGCAGTATTTT
>TRBV7-9|TRBJ2-7|-|16|once
CASSLIDMGVTYEQYF
TGTGCCAGCAGCTTGATCGACATGGGTGTGACCTACGAGCAGTACTTC
>TRBV19|TRBJ2-2|TRBD2|17|-
CASSIGSAGGYTGELFF
TGTGCCAGTAGTATCGGCTCAGCGGGGGGGTACACCGGGGAGCTGTTTTTT
>TRBV6-1|TRBJ1-2|TRBD1|13|-
CASRFPGGNGYTF
TGTGCCAGCAGGTTCCCAGGGGGTAATGGCTACACCTTC
>TRBV7-2|TRBJ2-1|-|15|-
CASSFARGLGNEQFF
TGTGCCAGCAGCTTCGCCCGGGGGCTGGGAAATGAGCAGTTCTTC
>TRBV18|TRBJ1-1|TRBD1|18|-
CASSPDRSDRKVNTEAFF
TGTGCCAGCTCACCGGACAGGTCCGATCGGAAAGTGAACACTGAAGCTTTCTTT
>TRBV2|TRBJ2-1|TRBD1|14|-
CASRRQGIGDEQFF
TGTGCCAGCAGAAGACAGGGGATTGGTGATGAGCAGTTCTTC
>TRBV6-5|TRBJ2-7|TRBD1|15|-
CASSNPGQGLVKQYF
TGTGCCAGCAGTAATCCGGGACAGGGGCTTGTAAAGCAGTACTTC
>TRBV6-1|TRBJ1-4|-|14|-
CASRIDRNNEKLFF
TGTGCCAGCAGGATCGACAGGAATAATGAAAAACTGTTTTTT
>TRBV7-9|TRBJ2-1|-|15|-
CASSLRATLYNEQFF
TGTGCCAGCAGCTTACGGGCTACTCTCTACAATGAGCAGTTCTTC
>TRBV10-3|TRBJ2-5|-|13|-
CAISVGREETQYF
TGTGCCATCAGTGTGGGCAGGGAAGAGACCCAGTACTTC
>TRBV7-9|TRBJ1-1|-|13|few
CASSFAGSTEAFF
TGTGCCAGCAGCTTTGCGGGGAGTACTGAAGCTTTCTTT
>TRBV6-5|TRBJ2-4|-|12|-
CASSLHRDIQYF
TGTGCCAGCAGCCTTCATAGGGACATTCAGTACTTC
>TRBV30|TRBJ2-1|-|16|-
CAWSVQGALSYNEQFF
TGTGCCTGGAGTGTACAAGGGGCCCTCTCCTACAATGAGCAGTTCTTC
>TRBV30|TRBJ2-7|-|13|-
CAWSVGSSYEQYF
TGTGCCTGGAGTGTAGGTAGCTCCTACGAGCAGTACTTC
>TRBV11-2|TRBJ2-3|-|15|-
CASSLGQARADTQYF
TGTGCCAGCAGCTTAGGCCAGGCGCGGGCAGATACGCAGTATTTT
>TRBV6-5|TRBJ1-1|-|13|-
CASSTRVNTEAFF
TGTGCCAGCAGTACAAGGGTGAACACTGAAGCTTTCTTT
>TRBV5-1|TRBJ2-3|TRBD2|18|-
CASSLRPASGGVTDTQYF
TGCGCCAGCAGCTTGCGGCCCGCTAGCGGGGGGGTTACAGATACGCAGTATTTT
>TRBV28|TRBJ1-1|TRBD1|16|-
CASSSAAAGGERQAFF
TGTGCCAGCAGTTCCGCCGCCGCAGGGGGCGAAAGACAAGCTTTCTTT
>TRBV19|TRBJ1-5|-|14|-
CASTLRGSNQPQHF
TGTGCCAGTACCCTGAGGGGAAGCAATCAGCCCCAGCATTTT
>TRBV5-1|TRBJ1-1|TRBD1|14|-
CASSFGQGATEAFF
TGCGCCAGCAGCTTCGGACAGGGGGCAACTGAAGCTTTCTTT
>TRBV7-8|TRBJ1-1|-|15|-
CASSFSGRSSTEAFF
TGTGCCAGCAGCTTTTCCGGTAGATCGAGCACTGAAGCTTTCTTT
>TRBV9|TRBJ1-2|-|15|-
CASTGGGKSAYGYTF
TGTGCCAGCACTGGGGGGGGGAAAAGCGCCTATGGCTACACCTTC